The sequence of this T cell receptor (beta chain) was determined in a study of glioma-infiltrating T cells. The CDR3 covers 14 residues. V lost 5 bases and J lost 4, with 14 bases in between. CDR1 and CDR2 from the germline V gene are SSHAT and FNYEAQ (reference sequence). This clonotype was seen ten or more times. Amplification of TCR alpha and beta CDR3 regions from RNA used iRepertoire nested multiplex PCR. TCRdb called the multiplex PCR reads again in MiXCR, with one record for every CDR3 protein. The table shows approximately 110,000 distinct CDR3 sequences, with 20% to 25% occurring only once. V is TRBV7-7 and J is TRBJ2-5; D perhaps matches TRBD1 (5 bases). The sample taken for sequencing was glioma tissue, nonneoplastic brain tissue, or PBMCs (not recorded which). This clonotype was obtained from a human donor with low-grade glioma or glioblastoma, undergoing nonglioma brain surgery, or in good health (not recorded which). The CDR3 sequence is CASSPDMRVETQYF. CDR3 coding DNA: TGTGCCAGCAGCCCGGACATGCGAGTAGAGACCCAGTACTTC.